Listed below are T cell receptor beta chains from one sample, sequenced in a study of Tregs in tolerant kidney transplant recipients. These TCRs are of unknown antigen specificity. Libraries were prepared by immunoSEQ multiplex PCR; TCRdb keeps only in-frame clonotypes and omits some of them. The sample contains 8,000 to 9,500 clones, approximately 45% of which appear only once. Sequences were obtained from CD4+ T cells from blood cultured with allogeneic cells. All receptors derive from a human donor in good health. Both conserved end residues are part of each CDR3. D genes are given only for firm matches. Rows may omit the clone size; those that give it use once, few, many or a size class.

D	V	J	size	DNA	CDR3
.	TRBV4-3	TRBJ2-2	few	TGCGCCAGCAGCCGGGCGCATTCACGGGAGAAGGGCGGGGAGCTGTTTTTT	CASSRAHSREKGGELFF
TRBD1	TRBV2	TRBJ2-5	.	TGTGCCAGCGGGACAGGGGGCCGGCCCCAAGAGACCCAGTACTTC	CASGTGGRPQETQYF
.	TRBV2	TRBJ2-1	.	TGTGCCACCTCCACTGGCTCCTACAATGAGCAGTTCTTC	CATSTGSYNEQFF
.	TRBV19	TRBJ2-5	.	TGTGCCAGTAGTATCTCGATCGGGAGCGAGACCCAGTACTTC	CASSISIGSETQYF
.	TRBV7-2	TRBJ2-7	.	TGTGCCAGCAGCTTAAGGAGTTTCACCAGGGGGGCCGGCGAGCAGTACTTC	CASSLRSFTRGAGEQYF
.	TRBV7-9	TRBJ2-1	medium-sized	TGTGCCAGCAGCTTAGAGGGTAATGAGCAGTTCTTC	CASSLEGNEQFF
.	TRBV7-2	TRBJ2-1	.	TGTGCCAGCAGCCCCGAGTTAGAGGACAGAAAGTTCTTC	CASSPELEDRKFF
TRBD1	TRBV11-2	TRBJ2-7	.	TGTGCCAGCAGCTTGACAGGGGGGGCCTACGAGCAGTACTTC	CASSLTGGAYEQYF
TRBD2	TRBV2	TRBJ2-7	.	TGTGCCAGCAGTGAAGCCTCTTTAAGCGGGACTAGGGAAATCGAGCAGTACTTC	CASSEASLSGTREIEQYF
TRBD1	TRBV5-1	TRBJ2-2	.	TGCGCCAGCAGCTTCTTCAGGGGGACCGGGGAGCTGTTTTTT	CASSFFRGTGELFF
.	TRBV19	TRBJ2-6	few	TGTGCCAGTAGTATTCGGTCTGGGGCCAACGTCCTGACTTTC	CASSIRSGANVLTF
TRBD1	TRBV7-9	TRBJ1-6	medium-sized	TGTGCCAGCACCCTGGGACAGGGGACTTCACCCCTCCACTTT	CASTLGQGTSPLHF
TRBD2	TRBV4-2	TRBJ2-3	few	TGTGCCAGCAGCCAAGATCCCACTAGCGGGGGGGCACCAGATACGCAGTATTTT	CASSQDPTSGGAPDTQYF
TRBD2	TRBV2	TRBJ2-3	medium-sized	TGTGCCAGCGGCGGACTAGCGGGACATACGCAGTATTTT	CASGGLAGHTQYF
.	TRBV18	TRBJ1-1	few	TGTGCCAGCTCACCACCGGGGAGTTGGGGCACTGAAGCTTTCTTT	CASSPPGSWGTEAFF
.	TRBV18	TRBJ1-1	medium-sized	TGTGCCAGCTCACCGGTGGATTGGAACACTGAAGCTTTCTTT	CASSPVDWNTEAFF
.	TRBV7-9	TRBJ2-5	.	TGTGTCAGCAGCTTTCACGGCCAGGGAGGGACCCAGTACTTC	CVSSFHGQGGTQYF
TRBD1	TRBV19	TRBJ2-1	.	TGTGCCAGTAAGAAAGAGACAGGGGGCAATGAGCAGTTCTTC	CASKKETGGNEQFF
.	TRBV6-4	TRBJ2-3	.	TGTGCCAGCAGTCGGAGCACAGATACGCAGTATTTT	CASSRSTDTQYF
.	TRBV18	TRBJ2-3	many	TGTGCCAGCTCACCGAAAATAGGGACCTTTGGCGCAGATACGCAGTATTTT	CASSPKIGTFGADTQYF
TRBD2	TRBV7-2	TRBJ2-1	few	TGTGCCAGCAGGCCAAGGGCGGGGGGCCACAATGAGCAGTTCTTC	CASRPRAGGHNEQFF
.	TRBV29-1	TRBJ2-4	medium-sized	TGCAGCGTTTGGGTGCAGGGCATTGTTACCATTCAGTACTTC	CSVWVQGIVTIQYF
.	TRBV21-1	TRBJ2-1	few	TGTGCCAGCAGCCCCGGGGCCAGCGGGGGATACAATGAGCAGTTCTTC	CASSPGASGGYNEQFF
.	TRBV28	TRBJ1-2	few	TGTGCCAGTTCAACCCCGGGCAGGGCAGAGGGCTACACCTTC	CASSTPGRAEGYTF
.	TRBV6-6	TRBJ1-2	medium-sized	TGTGCCAGCAGTTACGGGCAGAGCAAGTATGGCTACACCTTC	CASSYGQSKYGYTF
TRBD1	TRBV6-6	TRBJ1-6	.	TGTGCCAGCAGAAAGAGGGGACAGGGGAATTCACCCCTCCACTTT	CASRKRGQGNSPLHF
.	TRBV11-1	TRBJ2-3	.	TGTGCCAGCAGCTTAGACCGGGGGATTTTTACGCAGTATTTT	CASSLDRGIFTQYF
.	TRBV7-2	TRBJ2-5	.	TGTGCCAGCAGCTTAGGAGTCGGGATGGAGACCCAGTACTTC	CASSLGVGMETQYF
.	TRBV6-4	TRBJ2-1	.	TGTGCCAGCAGTGTAAGGAGCGACAATGAGCAGTTCTTC	CASSVRSDNEQFF
.	TRBV6-5	TRBJ2-3	many	TGTGCCACGCACAGGTCCCGGAGGACAGATACGCAGTATTTT	CATHRSRRTDTQYF
.	TRBV15	TRBJ2-3	.	TGTGCCACCAGCAGGGGGGGGGCGGAGGCAGATACGCAGTATTTT	CATSRGGAEADTQYF
TRBD2	TRBV6-6	TRBJ2-1	.	TGTGCCAGCACTCCGGCGGGAGGGCCCAACAATGAGCAGTTCTTC	CASTPAGGPNNEQFF
.	TRBV9	TRBJ1-1	.	TGTGCCAGCAGCTATACTACGAACACTGAAGCTTTCTTT	CASSYTTNTEAFF
TRBD1	TRBV7-2	TRBJ2-7	.	TGTGCCAGCAGCACCAGACAGGGTTCCTACGAGCAGTACTTC	CASSTRQGSYEQYF
.	TRBV7-2	TRBJ1-5	medium-sized	TGTGCCAGCAGCTCCGGGCCAGGTCAGGGTCAGCCCCAGCATTTT	CASSSGPGQGQPQHF
.	TRBV25-1	TRBJ2-2	medium-sized	TGTGCCAGCCAGGGCTTCGGCCTCACCGGGGAGCTGTTTTTT	CASQGFGLTGELFF
.	TRBV6-5	TRBJ2-7	medium-sized	TGTGCCAGCACTCGGGGACCGGGTCACGGGCAGTACTTC	CASTRGPGHGQYF
.	TRBV2	TRBJ1-5	few	TGTGCCAGCAGACAAGAGACAGTGAGCAATCAGCCCCAGCATTTT	CASRQETVSNQPQHF
.	TRBV20-1	TRBJ1-1	medium-sized	TGCAGTGCTAGTCGGGTCACTGAAGCTTTCTTT	CSASRVTEAFF
TRBD1	TRBV6-5	TRBJ1-2	.	TGTGCCAGCAGCGTTGGACAGGACCCTAACTATGGCTACACCTTC	CASSVGQDPNYGYTF
.	TRBV11-2	TRBJ1-5	.	TGTGCCAGCAGCTCCGGGCCAGGTCAGGGTCAGCCCCAGCATTTT	CASSSGPGQGQPQHF
TRBD1	TRBV7-2	TRBJ2-4	.	TGTGCCAGCAGCTCATCAATCGGACAGGGAAACATTCAGTACTTC	CASSSSIGQGNIQYF
.	TRBV9	TRBJ2-2	.	TGTGCCAGCAGCGTAGATCCGGGTCCCCGAGGCGGGGAGCTGTTTTTT	CASSVDPGPRGGELFF
TRBD2	TRBV7-3	TRBJ2-1	.	TGTGCCAGCAGCCCCAAAGCGGGGCTGGGCCGGGATGAGCAGTTCTTC	CASSPKAGLGRDEQFF
TRBD2	TRBV6-5	TRBJ2-5	.	TGTGCCAGCAGATTAGCGGGAGGGGGACCAGAGACCCAGTACTTC	CASRLAGGGPETQYF
.	TRBV5-4	TRBJ1-4	.	TGTGCCAGCAGCTTGAAAGGATCTAATGAAAAACTGTTTTTT	CASSLKGSNEKLFF
.	TRBV6-5	TRBJ1-2	.	TGTGCCAGCTCCCGGACCCCCTATGGCTACACCTTC	CASSRTPYGYTF
.	TRBV7-2	TRBJ1-5	.	TGTGCCAGCAGCCTTCCCTATCAGCCCCAGCATTTT	CASSLPYQPQHF
TRBD1	TRBV23-1	TRBJ2-5	.	TGCGGGGGATTGGACAGGGAACAAGAGACCCAGTACTTC	CGGLDREQETQYF
TRBD1	TRBV4-2	TRBJ1-2	.	TGTGCCAGCAGCCCGAGGCCGGGGACAGCTGGCTACACCTTC	CASSPRPGTAGYTF
.	TRBV7-6	TRBJ2-1	few	TGTGCCAGCACCCCGTGGGGCGGTAAGCAGTTCTTC	CASTPWGGKQFF